These 8 T cell receptor beta chains share one sample of origin, sequenced in a study of shared clonotypes between healthy human individuals (dated by TCRdb to 2018 to 2021). For the CD8 naive samples, CD45RO-negative cells were positively selected for CCR7, yielding a CD45RA+CCR7+ population from which TemRA cells were excluded. Library preparation used the immunoSEQ multiplex PCR assay. TCRdb holds this immuneACCESS table with in-frame rearrangements only. Some clones are missing; in checked studies, unresolved V genes explain under half, and the rest has no known cause. For this sample there are about 2.2 million clones; roughly 95% appear just once. The ten most abundant clones make up about 1.7% of the sample. The source material was naive CD8+ T cells from PBMCs. Sample cell subset or site, as interpreted from the label and publication: CD45RA+CCR7+. The receptor set was obtained from a man aged 18-30 years in good health. Some clones in this sample may be carry-over from other donors' samples.

This clone was counted a single time. The rearrangement links TRBV29-1 to TRBJ2-7; D call uncertain. V was shortened by 2 bases and J by 0 bases, with 8 bases between the two germline ends. Germline CDR1 is SQVTM and CDR2 is ANQGSEA. CDR3 length: 13 amino acids. In DNA form, the CDR3 reads TGCAGCGTTGAAACACGAGACTCCTACGAGCAGTACTTC. Amino acid sequence: CSVETRDSYEQYF.

The rearrangement uses TRBV27 and TRBJ2-7; 10 nucleotides line up with TRBD1. The trim removed 5 bases at V and 4 bases at J, leaving 11 bases unmatched. The CDR3 runs 16 residues. Germline loops: CDR1 MNHEY, CDR2 SMNVEV (reference sequence). DNA of the CDR3: TGTGCCAGCAGTCAACCATCCGGGACAGGGGAGTACGAGCAGTACTTC. The encoded protein is CASSQPSGTGEYEQYF.

This sequence joins TRBV9 and TRBJ2-1; the match to TRBD2 covers 7 bases. The CDR3 extends over 16 amino acids. The V gene's germline CDR1 is SGDLS and CDR2 YYNGEE. The junction had 11 bases not matched to a gene; V was cut back by 4 bases and J by 4 bases. The CDR3 is CASSPGAGPKYNEQFF. CDR3 sequence (DNA): TGTGCCAGCAGCCCGGGAGCGGGACCGAAATACAATGAGCAGTTCTTC.

This clone appeared once. The chain carries TRBV5-6 and TRBJ2-5; no definite D call. V was clipped by 3 bases and J by 2 bases, with 11 bases between them. The CDR3 is made up of 14 amino acids. The germline V gene has CDR1 SGHDT and CDR2 YYEEEE. CDR3: CASSSGRQQETQYF. The CDR3 region has the DNA TGTGCCAGCAGCTCCGGACGGCAACAAGAGACCCAGTACTTC.

The CDR3 loop is CASSLNANTGELFF. The CDR3 coding sequence is TGTGCCAGCAGTTTAAACGCGAACACCGGGGAGCTGTTTTTT. J is TRBJ2-2 and V is TRBV27, with D uncertain. Germline CDR1 MNHEY, CDR2 SMNVEV (reference sequence). CDR3 length equals 14 residues. V dropped 2 bases and J dropped 0 bases, with 4 bases sitting between them.

The J gene is TRBJ2-7, the V gene TRBV13, with D uncertain. The CDR3 consists of 11 residues. Germline-derived CDR1 and CDR2 are PRHDT and FYEKMQ (reference sequence). V lost 2 bases, J lost 3 bases, and 2 bases lay in between. As DNA, the CDR3 is TGTGCCAGCAGCTTAAACTACGAGCAGTACTTC. As protein: CASSLNYEQYF.

This chain joins TRBV9 and TRBJ2-2; tentatively, D is TRBD2 (5 bases). The CDR3 is made up of 16 amino acids. Germline V gene lookup returns CDR1 SGDLS and CDR2 YYNGEE. V shed 4 bases and J shed 0 bases, with 13 bases lying between them. Here the CDR3 DNA reads TGTGCCAGCAGCCCGGGAAGTCTTACGAACACCGGGGAGCTGTTTTTT. Protein: CASSPGSLTNTGELFF.

This rearrangement joins TRBV28 to TRBJ2-7, with D perhaps assigned TRBD1 or TRBD2 (5 bases each). From germline, CDR1 is MDHEN and CDR2 SYDVKM. V was clipped by 6 bases and J by 4 bases, with 16 bases between them. The CDR3 loop spans 14 amino acids. This chain's CDR3 is CASSYPGSRYEQYF. The CDR3 nucleotides are TGTGCCAGCAGCTACCCAGGGAGTAGGTACGAGCAGTACTTC.